This TCR beta chain came from a study of shared clonotypes between healthy human individuals. Whole-study findings and limits: Few donors limited the genetic and exposure-history diversity represented.

The investigators split CD4+ cells into a CD45RA+ naive subset and a CD45RA-negative memory subset. Sorted subsets were amplified in replicate PCRs using approximately 0.2 ug DNA, around 30,000 T cell genomes. The repertoire was sequenced with immunoSEQ multiplex PCR; TCRdb's copy has only in-frame clones and lacks some. Among 950,000 to 1,200,000 clones listed, approximately 75% were seen once. In the case of this clone: The antigen is unknown.

V lost 1 base, J lost 2 bases, and 9 bases lay in between. The CDR3 consists of 14 residues. Germline CDR1 is SGHNT and CDR2 is YYREEE (reference sequence). The source is a man aged 18 to 30 in good health. Some clones in this sample may be carry-over from other donors' samples. Specimen: memory CD4+ T cells from PBMCs. The subset denotes: CD45RA-negative fraction. The rearrangement joins TRBV5-4 to TRBJ1-1; D is unclear. DNA for the CDR3: TGTGCCAGCAGCTTGATGGGCATAAACACTGAAGCTTTCTTT. Its translation: CASSLMGINTEAFF.